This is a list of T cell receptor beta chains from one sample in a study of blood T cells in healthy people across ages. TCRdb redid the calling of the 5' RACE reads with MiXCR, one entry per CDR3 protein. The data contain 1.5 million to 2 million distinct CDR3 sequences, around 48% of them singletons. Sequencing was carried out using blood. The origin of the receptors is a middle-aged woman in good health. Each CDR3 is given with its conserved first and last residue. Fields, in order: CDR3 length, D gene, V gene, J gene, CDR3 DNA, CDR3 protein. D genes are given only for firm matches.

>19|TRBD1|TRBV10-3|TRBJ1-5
TGTGCCATCAAATACCGGGACAGGGGGCTTAGATGGAGGAATCAGCCCCAGCATTTT
CAIKYRDRGLRWRNQPQHF
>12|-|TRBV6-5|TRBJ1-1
TGTGCCTCCACAGGCAGGAACACTGAAGCTTTCTTT
CASTGRNTEAFF
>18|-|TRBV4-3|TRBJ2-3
TGCGCCAGCAGCCAAGGGGGGTCGGGCGGGCTTCGCACAGATACGCAGTATTTT
CASSQGGSGGLRTDTQYF
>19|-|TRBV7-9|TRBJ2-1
TGTGCCAGCAGCTTACTTAGAGCCGTCGGTCCATGGACGGGCAGTGAGCAGTTCTTC
CASSLLRAVGPWTGSEQFF
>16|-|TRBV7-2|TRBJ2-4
TGTGCCAGCAGCTTCGGAGGAACAGGGCCGCCTGACATTCAGTACTTC
CASSFGGTGPPDIQYF
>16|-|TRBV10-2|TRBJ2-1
TGCGCCAGCAGTGAGTTCATGGATCTAATACAAGAGACCCAGTTCTTC
CASSEFMDLIQETQFF
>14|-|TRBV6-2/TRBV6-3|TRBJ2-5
TGTGCCAGCACGGGCAGTGTGGGTGGAGAGACCCAGTACTTC
CASTGSVGGETQYF
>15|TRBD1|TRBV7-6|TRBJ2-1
TGTGCCAGCGGTGTGATGGGACAGGGTTCCAACGAGCAGTTCTTC
CASGVMGQGSNEQFF
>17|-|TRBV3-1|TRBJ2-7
TGTGCCAGCAGCCAAGATTTTACCAGGGGCAGAACCTCCGAGCAGTACTTC
CASSQDFTRGRTSEQYF
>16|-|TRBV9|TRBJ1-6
TGTGCCAGCAGCCCTCGGCAGACCTCCTATAATTCACCCCTCCACTTT
CASSPRQTSYNSPLHF